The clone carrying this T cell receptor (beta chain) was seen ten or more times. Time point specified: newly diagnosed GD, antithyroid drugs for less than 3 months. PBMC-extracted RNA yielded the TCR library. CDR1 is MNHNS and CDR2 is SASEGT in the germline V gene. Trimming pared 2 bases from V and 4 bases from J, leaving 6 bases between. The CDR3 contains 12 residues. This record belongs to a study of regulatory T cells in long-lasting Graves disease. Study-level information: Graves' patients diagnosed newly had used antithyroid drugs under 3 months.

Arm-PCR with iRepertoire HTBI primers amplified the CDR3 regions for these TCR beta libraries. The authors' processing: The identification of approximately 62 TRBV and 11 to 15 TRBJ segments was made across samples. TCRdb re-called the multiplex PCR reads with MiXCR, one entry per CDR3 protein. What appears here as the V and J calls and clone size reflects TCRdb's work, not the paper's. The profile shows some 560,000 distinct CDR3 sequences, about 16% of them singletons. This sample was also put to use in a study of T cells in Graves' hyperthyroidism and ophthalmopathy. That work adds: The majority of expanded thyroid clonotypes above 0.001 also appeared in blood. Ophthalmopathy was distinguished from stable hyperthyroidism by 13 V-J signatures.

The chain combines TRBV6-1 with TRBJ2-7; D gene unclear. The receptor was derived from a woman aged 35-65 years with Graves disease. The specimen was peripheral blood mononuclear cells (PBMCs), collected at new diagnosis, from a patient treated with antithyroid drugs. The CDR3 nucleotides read TGTGCCAGCAGTGAATTCAGTTACGAGCAGTACTTC. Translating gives CASSEFSYEQYF.